The clone carrying this T cell receptor beta chain was seen a few times. Its antigen is still unknown. This sample stems from a study of T-cell reconstitution after alpha-beta-depleted transplantation in children. Notes on the study in general: One year post-transplant, T-cell counts and diversity were largely derived from T cells produced anew. Several hundred rapidly expanded clones from non-depleted graft cells reportedly supplied alpha-beta T cells about two months post-transplant.

V was cut by 3 bases and J by 2 bases, with 12 bases left in between. The CDR3 totals 15 residues. The library targeted TCRbeta and was prepared with unique molecular identifiers. TCRdb ran MiXCR on the PCR reads and lists one entry per CDR3 protein. The repertoire includes some 260,000 distinct CDR3 sequences, 20% to 30% of them detected once, and roughly 5% sits in the top ten. The chain carries TRBV12-3 or TRBV12-4 and TRBJ2-3, with D possibly TRBD1 on 5 matching bases. The origin of this receptor is a female patient aged 2 to 10 who had a stem cell transplant for congenital amegakaryocytic thrombocytopenia, so the T cells may come from the graft donor. The specimen was PBMCs, mostly from graft donor cells, collected 360 days after TCRalphabeta/CD19-depleted stem cell transplant. The CDR3 nucleotides are TGTGCCAGCAGTTTTGGGTTAGGGGACACAGATACGCAGTATTTT. It specifies CASSFGLGDTDTQYF.